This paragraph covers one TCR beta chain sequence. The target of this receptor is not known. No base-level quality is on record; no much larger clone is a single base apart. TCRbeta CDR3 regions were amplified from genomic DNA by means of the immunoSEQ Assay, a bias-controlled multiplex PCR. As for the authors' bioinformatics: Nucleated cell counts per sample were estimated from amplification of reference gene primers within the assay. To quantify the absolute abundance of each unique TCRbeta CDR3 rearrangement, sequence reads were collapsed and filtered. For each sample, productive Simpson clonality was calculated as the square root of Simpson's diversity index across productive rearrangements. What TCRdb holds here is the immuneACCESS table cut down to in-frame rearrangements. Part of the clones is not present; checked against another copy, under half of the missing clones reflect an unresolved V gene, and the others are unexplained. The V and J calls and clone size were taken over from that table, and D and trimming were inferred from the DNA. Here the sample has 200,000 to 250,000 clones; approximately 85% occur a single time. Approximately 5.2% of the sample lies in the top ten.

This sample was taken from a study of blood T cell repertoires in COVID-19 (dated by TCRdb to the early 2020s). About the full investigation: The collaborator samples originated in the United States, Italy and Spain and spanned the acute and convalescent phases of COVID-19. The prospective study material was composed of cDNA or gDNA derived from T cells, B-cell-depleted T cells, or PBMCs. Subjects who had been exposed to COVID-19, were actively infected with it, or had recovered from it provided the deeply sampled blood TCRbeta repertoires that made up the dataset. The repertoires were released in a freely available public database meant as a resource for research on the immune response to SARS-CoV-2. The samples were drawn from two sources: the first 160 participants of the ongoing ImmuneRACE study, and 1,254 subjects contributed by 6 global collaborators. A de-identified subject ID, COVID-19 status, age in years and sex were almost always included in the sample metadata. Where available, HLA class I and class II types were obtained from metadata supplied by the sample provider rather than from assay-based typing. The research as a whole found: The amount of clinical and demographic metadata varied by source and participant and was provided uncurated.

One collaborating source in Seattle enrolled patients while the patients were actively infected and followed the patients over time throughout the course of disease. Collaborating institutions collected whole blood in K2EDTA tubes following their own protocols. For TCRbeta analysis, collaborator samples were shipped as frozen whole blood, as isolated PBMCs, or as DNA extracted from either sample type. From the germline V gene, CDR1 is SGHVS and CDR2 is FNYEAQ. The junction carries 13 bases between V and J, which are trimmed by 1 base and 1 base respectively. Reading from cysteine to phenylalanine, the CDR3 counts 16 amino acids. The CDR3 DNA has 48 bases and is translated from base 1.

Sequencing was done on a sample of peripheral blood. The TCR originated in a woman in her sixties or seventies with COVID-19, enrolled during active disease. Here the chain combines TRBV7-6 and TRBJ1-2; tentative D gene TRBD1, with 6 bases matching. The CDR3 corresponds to CASSLGTAGVNYGYTF. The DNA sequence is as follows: TGTGCCAGCAGCTTAGGGACTGCAGGGGTTAACTATGGCTACACCTTC.